These T cell receptor beta chains were read from a single sample in a study of T cell responses to AZD1222 COVID-19 vaccine. Only in-frame clones appear in the TCRdb table, and some are missing; sequencing was by immunoSEQ multiplex PCR. In the table there are some 130,000 clones, 75% to 90% of which are singletons. The sample in question was peripheral blood, obtained on day 0 of AZD1222 vaccination. The receptors originated from an adult in good health. Each CDR3 is given with its conserved first and last residue. D genes are given only for firm matches. For some rows the clone size is stated as once, few or many, or as a class when expanded; others skip it.

>TRBD1|13|.|TRBV12-3/TRBV12-4|TRBJ1-2
TGTGCCAGCAGAGGGACAGGGGGCCATGGCTACACCTTC
CASRGTGGHGYTF
>.|15|many|TRBV5-4|TRBJ1-6
TGTGCCAGCAGCTTGAGGGGCTCCTATAATTCACCCCTCCACTTT
CASSLRGSYNSPLHF
>.|15|once|TRBV28|TRBJ1-5
TGTGCCAGCAGTCCCGACGGGCATAGCAATCAGCCCCAGCATTTT
CASSPDGHSNQPQHF
>.|14|.|TRBV19|TRBJ1-1
TGTGCCAGTAGTCTTACGGGGGCGAACACTGAAGCTTTCTTT
CASSLTGANTEAFF
>TRBD1|14|.|TRBV19|TRBJ2-7
TGTGCCAGTAGTAGACAGGGTACTCCCTACGAGCAGTACTTC
CASSRQGTPYEQYF
>TRBD1|14|.|TRBV11-2|TRBJ1-2
TGTGCCAGCAGCGCGGGACAGGCTAACTATGGCTACACCTTC
CASSAGQANYGYTF
>.|14|.|TRBV7-3|TRBJ2-1
TGTGCCAGCAGCTTAGGTGATAGGGGGAGTGAGCAGTTCTTC
CASSLGDRGSEQFF
>TRBD1|14|.|TRBV3-1/TRBV3-2|TRBJ2-7
TGTGCCAGCAGCCAGCCGGGACAGGGGGCTGTGCAGTACTTC
CASSQPGQGAVQYF
>TRBD1|18|.|TRBV5-1|TRBJ1-4
TGCGCCAGCAGCTCGTCGGGGACAGCAAAAGCAACTAATGAAAAACTGTTTTTT
CASSSSGTAKATNEKLFF
>.|14|.|TRBV7-9|TRBJ1-2
TGTGCCAGCAGCTTAGGACAGCCCAACTATGGCTACACCTTC
CASSLGQPNYGYTF
>.|13|.|TRBV27|TRBJ1-4
TGTGCCAGCAGTCCCAGAGCGGGTAAAAAACTGTTTTTT
CASSPRAGKKLFF
>TRBD1|15|.|TRBV19|TRBJ1-1
TGTGCCAGTAGTCCTCATGACAGGGAGAACACTGAAGCTTTCTTT
CASSPHDRENTEAFF
>.|16|once|TRBV5-1|TRBJ2-1
TGCGCCAGCAGCTTGGACGGAACCCGCTCCTACAATGAGCAGTTCTTC
CASSLDGTRSYNEQFF
>.|13|.|TRBV3-1/TRBV3-2|TRBJ1-6
TGTGCCAGCAGGGGGGTCGATAATTCACCCCTCCACTTT
CASRGVDNSPLHF
>TRBD1|14|.|TRBV9|TRBJ1-3
TGTGCCAGCAGCGGGGGGACAGGCGCAAACACCATATATTTT
CASSGGTGANTIYF
>.|16|.|TRBV2|TRBJ1-6
TGTGCCAGCATAGGAGGGGGACGAGGGGGATCATCACCCCTCCACTTT
CASIGGGRGGSSPLHF
>.|15|once|TRBV18|TRBJ1-3
TGTGCCAGCTCACCCTTAGATCGTTCTGGAAACACCATATATTTT
CASSPLDRSGNTIYF
>.|13|.|TRBV28|TRBJ1-1
TGTGCCAGCAGTCTGGGGCCGAACACTGAAGCTTTCTTT
CASSLGPNTEAFF
>TRBD1|15|.|TRBV28|TRBJ1-1
TGTGCCAGCAGTACAGGGGGCTCCGGGAACACTGAAGCTTTCTTT
CASSTGGSGNTEAFF
>TRBD1|18|.|TRBV25-1|TRBJ1-2
TGTGCCAGCAGCCTTGGCTTCACAACCGGGACAGGAGTTTATGGCTACACCTTC
CASSLGFTTGTGVYGYTF
>.|12|.|TRBV7-8|TRBJ2-1
TGTGCCAGCACCCCACTAGGCGATGAGCAGTTCTTC
CASTPLGDEQFF
>.|11|.|TRBV7-8|TRBJ1-1
TGTGCCAGCAGCTTAGCAGGGGAAGCTTTCTTT
CASSLAGEAFF
>.|16|once|TRBV4-2|TRBJ1-2
TGTGCCAGCAGCCAAGATTGGGCTCTCGGGGGCTATGGCTACACCTTC
CASSQDWALGGYGYTF
>.|16|.|TRBV6-4|TRBJ2-3
TGTGCCAGCAGTGAATGGTACAGGGAGGACACAGATACGCAGTATTTT
CASSEWYREDTDTQYF
>TRBD1|14|.|TRBV5-1|TRBJ2-5
TGCGCCAGCAGCTTGGGCAGGGGGATGGAGACCCAGTACTTC
CASSLGRGMETQYF
>.|16|.|TRBV6-1|TRBJ1-4
TGTGCCAGCAGTGACGAGCAGGGGTTGGGGAGTGAAAAACTGTTTTTT
CASSDEQGLGSEKLFF
>.|16|.|TRBV6-2/TRBV6-3|TRBJ2-7
TGTGCCAGCAGTTACTCAAGGCAGCTTGGATCCTACGAGCAGTACTTC
CASSYSRQLGSYEQYF
>TRBD1|17|.|TRBV5-6|TRBJ1-6
TGTGCCAGCAGCCTTTGGACAGGGGGCGCGTTTAGTTCACCCCTCCACTTT
CASSLWTGGAFSSPLHF
>TRBD2|18|.|TRBV7-9|TRBJ2-3
TGTGCCAGCAGCTTAGAAGACGGGGGGTACAAAGGGAAAGATACGCAGTATTTT
CASSLEDGGYKGKDTQYF
>.|16|.|TRBV9|TRBJ2-1
TGTGCCAGCAGCGCCGGCCCGGGACTCCGAGGAGAGGAGCAGTTCTTC
CASSAGPGLRGEEQFF
>TRBD1|14|.|TRBV9|TRBJ2-1
TGTGCCAGCAGCGCTCGGGACAGGGAAAATAAGCAGTTCTTC
CASSARDRENKQFF
>.|16|.|TRBV28|TRBJ1-3
TGTGCCAGCAGTTTAGGGGGAAATAGGCGAGGAAACACCATATATTTT
CASSLGGNRRGNTIYF
>.|14|.|TRBV30|TRBJ1-5
TGTGCCTGGAGGGACACATTAGTGCCAGGGCCCCAGCATTTT
CAWRDTLVPGPQHF
>.|12|.|TRBV19|TRBJ1-2
TGTGCCAGTACGGACACGATTTATGGCTACACCTTC
CASTDTIYGYTF
>.|18|.|TRBV19|TRBJ2-7
TGTGCCAGTAGTATGAGGCGGGGCACCTCCTCGAGCTCCTACGAGCAGTACTTC
CASSMRRGTSSSSYEQYF
>.|9|.|TRBV5-1|TRBJ1-5
TGCGCCATCAATCAGCCCCAGCATTTT
CAINQPQHF
>.|15|.|TRBV5-1|TRBJ1-5
TGCGCCAGCAGCCCTTCGGGGGGCGGCAATCAGCCCCAGCATTTT
CASSPSGGGNQPQHF
>.|15|.|TRBV11-2|TRBJ1-1
TGTGCCAGCAGCTCGGGACTGCATAAGAACACTGAAGCTTTCTTT
CASSSGLHKNTEAFF